Below, 13 T cell receptor beta chains from the same sample are listed, as sequenced in a study of T cell repertoires in cytomegalovirus infection. One entry per CDR3 protein results from TCRdb running MiXCR on the reads. The profile shows about 500,000 distinct CDR3 sequences, 30% to 35% of them singletons. These TCRs' antigens remain unknown. The sequencing used cultured PBMCs, collected from culture after CMV antigen stimulation. The receptors were gathered from a human donor in good health (CMV status not recorded). Some clones in this sample may be carry-over from other donors' samples.

This clonotype appeared a few times. The chain is built from TRBV29-1 and TRBJ1-1; 9 positions agree with TRBD1. The V gene's germline CDR1 is SQVTM and CDR2 ANQGSEA. V gave up 4 bases and J gave up 5 bases; unmatched junction bases: 8. This CDR3 contains 14 residues. The CDR3 nucleotides are TGCAGCGTTGTGAATGGACAGGGGAAAACTGAAGCTTTCTTT. Amino acids: CSVVNGQGKTEAFF.

The J gene is TRBJ2-6, the V gene TRBV7-3; TRBD1 agrees at 8 bases. The germline V gene encodes CDR1 SGHTA and CDR2 FQGTGA. The length of the CDR3 is 18 residues. The trim removed 3 bases at V and 0 bases at J, leaving 7 bases unmatched. The CDR3 nucleotides read TGTGCCAGCAGCTTCAGCGGACAGGGCTTCTCTGGGGCCAACGTCCTGACTTTC. It is translated as CASSFSGQGFSGANVLTF.

The rearrangement joins TRBV7-8 to TRBJ2-1; TRBD2 might be the D (6 bases). The V gene's germline CDR1 is SGHVS and CDR2 FQNEAQ. Trimming shortened V by 5 bases and J by 10 bases, and 24 bases separated the two germline ends. This CDR3 has 16 residues. The CDR3 coding sequence is TGTGCCAGCAGCCAGCGGGTAGCACTGAAAAGAGGGGAGCAGTTCTTC. Its translation: CASSQRVALKRGEQFF. The full variable domain, rest sourced from reference TRBV7-8 and TRBJ2-1, is GAGVSQSPRYKVAKRGQDVALRCDPISGHVSLFWYQQALGQGPEFLTYFQNEAQLDKSGLPSDRFFAERPEGSVSTLKIQRTQQEDSAVYLCASSQRVALKRGEQFFGPGTRLTVL.

Only a few counts were recorded for this clonotype. V gene TRBV28 combines with J gene TRBJ2-7; D is ambiguous. Trimming left V 3 bases short and J 2 bases short, with 5 bases between. The CDR3 runs to 12 residues. Looked up from germline, CDR1 is MDHEN and CDR2 is SYDVKM. The CDR3 DNA follows: TGTGCCAGCAGTTTTTCGACCTACGAGCAGTACTTC. Protein sequence: CASSFSTYEQYF.

The chain couples TRBV7-2 to TRBJ2-3; the match to TRBD1 covers 7 bases. Germline loops: CDR1 SGHTA, CDR2 FQGNSA. J gave up 3 bases and V 4 bases, and 4 bases lay outside the gene matches. The CDR3 extends over 14 amino acids. CDR3 sequence (DNA): TGTGCCAGCAGCTCCCACAGGGGTACAGATACGCAGTATTTT. Its translation: CASSSHRGTDTQYF.

This clonotype has only a few counts. The rearrangement links TRBV11-2 to TRBJ1-1; D not resolved. CDR1 and CDR2 from the germline V gene are SGHAT and FQNNGV. The ends were cut back, 5 bases at V and 4 bases at J, with 20 bases in the middle. There are 16 residues in the CDR3. CDR3 sequence: CASSTVGSGKITEAFF. CDR3 nucleotide sequence: TGTGCCAGCAGCACCGTTGGGTCCGGGAAAATCACTGAAGCTTTCTTT.

This clonotype turned up a few times. The chain is built from TRBV5-1 and TRBJ1-2, with D tentatively TRBD1 (6 bases). Trimming pared 4 bases from V and 5 bases from J, leaving 12 bases between. The CDR3 contains 13 residues. Germline V gene data show CDR1 as SGHRS and CDR2 as YFSETQ. The CDR3 protein is CASSLKGDYGYTF. In DNA form, the CDR3 reads TGCGCCAGCAGCCTCAAGGGGGATTATGGCTACACCTTC.

The chain has TRBV27 and TRBJ2-7; tentatively, D is TRBD1 (6 bases). CDR1 and CDR2 (germline): MNHEY, SMNVEV (reference sequence). This CDR3 has 13 amino acids. V dropped 3 bases and J dropped 3 bases, with 9 bases sitting between them. The CDR3 reads CASSFLTGYEQYF. The DNA for the CDR3 is TGTGCCAGCAGTTTCCTGACAGGCTACGAGCAGTACTTC.

The CDR3 reads CASTASRTGSGANVLTF. The CDR3 nucleotides read TGTGCCAGCACCGCGTCCAGAACAGGTTCTGGGGCCAACGTCCTGACTTTC. The V and J genes are TRBV11-2 and TRBJ2-6; perhaps TRBD1 as D (5 bases). Trimming removed 7 bases from V and 1 base from J, with 17 bases in between. The CDR3 has 17 residues. Germline V gene lookup returns CDR1 SGHAT and CDR2 FQNNGV.

CDR3 DNA sequence: TGTGCCAGCAGGAAGGACAGAGGAACCGGGGAGCTGTTTTTT. It specifies CASRKDRGTGELFF. The chain carries TRBV2 and TRBJ2-2; TRBD1 is a possible D gene (6 bases). The V end lost 6 bases, the J end lost 5 bases, and 13 bases lay between the germline ends. Germline loops: CDR1 SNHLY, CDR2 FYNNEI. The CDR3 is made up of 14 amino acids.

The V call is TRBV10-3, the J call TRBJ2-3; D is unresolved. Germline loops: CDR1 ENHRY, CDR2 SYGVKD. V gave up 6 bases and J gave up 0 bases, with 7 bases separating them. The CDR3 sequence is 13 residues long. CDR3 coding DNA: TGTGCCATCAGGCCGGACAGCACAGATACGCAGTATTTT. Amino acid sequence: CAIRPDSTDTQYF.

This clonotype has at least ten counts. The gene calls are TRBV7-2 and TRBJ2-5; 10 bases fit TRBD2. Germline V lookup: CDR1 SGHTA, CDR2 FQGNSA. The ends lost 0 bases at V and 4 bases at J; junction bases unmatched: 2. This CDR3 comprises 15 residues. In DNA, the CDR3 is TGTGCCAGCAGCTTAGCAAGCGGGAGGGGAGAGACCCAGTACTTC. Translated: CASSLASGRGETQYF. Full variable domain (rest looked up from reference TRBV7-2 and TRBJ2-5): GAGVSQSPSNKVTEKGKDVELRCDPISGHTALYWYRQSLGQGLEFLIYFQGNSAPDKSGLPSDRFSAERTGGSVSTLTIQRTQQEDSAVYLCASSLASGRGETQYFGPGTRLLVL.

This clonotype turned up a few times. This chain joins TRBV7-9 and TRBJ1-5, with unresolved D. Trimming removed 3 bases from V and 11 bases from J, with 14 bases in between. Germline V gene lookup returns CDR1 SEHNR and CDR2 FQNEAQ (reference sequence). The CDR3 is 13 amino acids. The CDR3 region has the DNA TGTGCCAGCAGCTTGGTAGGGAAAGAGACCCAGCATTTT. This codes for CASSLVGKETQHF.